A selection of T cell receptor beta chains follows, all from one sample in a study of cytomegalovirus exposure and HLA in healthy donors. Clones were read by immunoSEQ multiplex PCR, and TCRdb kept only the in-frame ones, dropping some. The sample consists of some 90,000 clones, 60% to 75% of them appearing once. Sequencing used PBMCs. The receptor set was obtained from a woman aged 65 to 85 in good health and CMV-seropositive. Both conserved end residues are part of each CDR3. Each record gives: V gene, D gene, clone size, J gene, CDR3 protein, CDR3 DNA. D genes are given only for firm matches. Not every row has a clone size; where given, it reads once, few, many or a size class.

>TRBV29-1|TRBD1|.|TRBJ2-5
CSVRTGGVETQYF
TGCAGCGTCCGGACAGGGGGCGTAGAGACCCAGTACTTC
>TRBV5-1|.|.|TRBJ1-2
CASSSLYGYTF
TGCGCCAGCAGCTCGTTATATGGCTACACCTTC
>TRBV28|.|.|TRBJ2-7
CASRPQGGPYEQYF
TGTGCCAGCAGGCCCCAAGGGGGTCCCTACGAGCAGTACTTC
>TRBV4-1|TRBD1|few|TRBJ2-7
CASSPLQGGSYEQYF
TGCGCCAGCAGCCCACTACAGGGGGGATCCTACGAGCAGTACTTC
>TRBV7-6|.|.|TRBJ1-5
CASSSQGFQPQHF
TGTGCCAGCAGCTCGCAGGGGTTTCAGCCCCAGCATTTT
>TRBV6-5|.|.|TRBJ2-2
CASSYREDTGELFF
TGTGCCAGCAGTTACCGTGAGGACACCGGGGAGCTGTTTTTT
>TRBV2|.|.|TRBJ2-7
CASNLQGLYEQYF
TGTGCCAGCAACTTACAGGGCCTCTACGAGCAGTACTTC
>TRBV6-6|TRBD2|.|TRBJ2-3
CASSYSGVGTQYF
TGTGCCAGCAGTTATAGCGGGGTTGGTACGCAGTATTTT
>TRBV9|TRBD1|.|TRBJ2-1
CASSGGTGPYNEQFF
TGTGCCAGCAGCGGCGGGACAGGGCCCTACAATGAGCAGTTCTTC
>TRBV6-6|.|.|TRBJ2-1
CASSYSRGRDYNEQFF
TGTGCCAGCAGTTACTCTAGGGGTAGGGATTACAATGAGCAGTTCTTC
>TRBV14|TRBD2|.|TRBJ2-2
CASSQGLAGVSGELFF
TGTGCCAGCAGCCAGGGACTAGCGGGGGTCTCCGGGGAGCTGTTTTTT
>TRBV28|TRBD1|.|TRBJ1-2
CASSPPTGGSYGYTF
TGTGCCAGCAGTCCTCCGACAGGGGGTAGCTATGGCTACACCTTC
>TRBV28|.|.|TRBJ2-7
CASSSTPFSYEQYF
TGTGCCAGCAGTTCGACACCTTTCTCCTACGAGCAGTACTTC
>TRBV15|TRBD1|.|TRBJ2-4
CATSRFGQGALNIQYF
TGTGCCACCAGCAGGTTCGGACAGGGGGCTTTAAACATTCAGTACTTC
>TRBV30|.|.|TRBJ2-5
CAWSRRGKETQYF
TGTGCCTGGAGCCGACGGGGAAAAGAGACCCAGTACTTC
>TRBV5-4|.|.|TRBJ2-5
CASSFWRIQETRYF
TGTGCCAGCAGCTTCTGGCGGATTCAAGAGACCCGGTACTTC
>TRBV28|.|.|TRBJ2-3
CASSFREDTQYF
TGTGCCAGCAGTTTTAGAGAAGATACGCAGTATTTT
>TRBV6-5|.|.|TRBJ2-3
CASSYRPLRSTDTQYF
TGTGCCAGCAGTTACAGGCCGTTGAGGAGCACAGATACGCAGTATTTT
>TRBV28|.|.|TRBJ2-3
CASSFSGSTDTQYF
TGTGCCAGCAGTTTTAGCGGTAGCACAGATACGCAGTATTTT
>TRBV28|TRBD2|.|TRBJ2-1
CASSATSGSGYEQFF
TGTGCCAGCAGTGCGACTAGCGGGAGTGGCTATGAGCAGTTCTTC
>TRBV14|TRBD2|.|TRBJ2-3
CASSPSGMTTDTQYF
TGTGCCAGCAGCCCGAGCGGGATGACCACAGATACGCAGTATTTT
>TRBV5-5|.|.|TRBJ2-7
CASSLVGGVSSYEQYF
TGTGCCAGCAGCTTGGTCGGGGGAGTAAGCTCCTACGAGCAGTACTTC
>TRBV19|.|.|TRBJ1-5
CASKKQGSGQPQHF
TGTGCCAGTAAAAAACAGGGATCAGGACAGCCCCAGCATTTT
>TRBV5-4|.|.|TRBJ1-2
CASSLRDTGFNGYTF
TGTGCCAGCAGCTTGCGGGACACGGGCTTCAATGGCTACACCTTC